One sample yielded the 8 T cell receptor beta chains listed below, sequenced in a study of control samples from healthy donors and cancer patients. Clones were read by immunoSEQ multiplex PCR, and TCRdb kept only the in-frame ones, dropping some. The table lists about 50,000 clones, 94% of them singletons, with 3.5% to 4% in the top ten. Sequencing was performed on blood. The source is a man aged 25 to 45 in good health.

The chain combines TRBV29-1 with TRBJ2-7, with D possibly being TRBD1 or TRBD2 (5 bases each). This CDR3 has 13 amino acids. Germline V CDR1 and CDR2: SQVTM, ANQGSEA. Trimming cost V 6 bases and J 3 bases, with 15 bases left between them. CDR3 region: CSVGSRAIYEQYF. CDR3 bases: TGCAGCGTAGGGAGCAGGGCGATCTACGAGCAGTACTTC.

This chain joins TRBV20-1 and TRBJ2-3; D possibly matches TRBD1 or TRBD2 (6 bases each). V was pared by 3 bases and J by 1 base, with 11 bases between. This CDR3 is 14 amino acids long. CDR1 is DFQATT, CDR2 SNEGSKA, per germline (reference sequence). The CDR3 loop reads CSASRGLGTDTQYF. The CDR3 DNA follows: TGCAGTGCTAGTCGGGGGCTTGGCACAGATACGCAGTATTTT.

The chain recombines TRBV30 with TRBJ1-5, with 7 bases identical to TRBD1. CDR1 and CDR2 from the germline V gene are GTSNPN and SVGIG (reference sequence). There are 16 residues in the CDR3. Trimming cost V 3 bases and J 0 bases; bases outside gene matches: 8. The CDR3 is CAWSTRQGASNQPQHF. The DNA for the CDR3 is TGTGCCTGGAGCACAAGACAGGGCGCTAGCAATCAGCCCCAGCATTTT. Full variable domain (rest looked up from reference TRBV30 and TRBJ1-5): SQTIHQWPATLVQPVGSPLSLECTVEGTSNPNLYWYRQAAGRGLQLLFYSVGIGQISSEVPQNLSASRPQDRQFILSSKKLLLSDSGFYLCAWSTRQGASNQPQHFGDGTRLSIL.

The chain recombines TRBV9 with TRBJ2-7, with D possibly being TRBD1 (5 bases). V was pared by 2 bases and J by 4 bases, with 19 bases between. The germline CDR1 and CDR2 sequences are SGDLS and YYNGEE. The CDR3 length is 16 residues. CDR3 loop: CASSVGRGSLGYEQYF. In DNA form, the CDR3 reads TGTGCCAGCAGCGTTGGTAGGGGATCCCTCGGTTACGAGCAGTACTTC.

This CDR3 is CASSSTATGEAFF. In nucleotides, the CDR3 is TGTGCCAGCAGCTCTACGGCGACCGGTGAAGCTTTCTTT. The chain carries TRBV7-9 and TRBJ1-1; D not resolved. V shed 4 bases and J shed 7 bases, with 13 bases lying between them. Germline CDR1 is SEHNR and CDR2 is FQNEAQ (reference sequence). This CDR3 is 13 amino acids long. Complete variable domain (other parts from reference TRBV7-9 and TRBJ1-1): DTGVSQNPRHKITKRGQNVTFRCDPISEHNRLYWYRQTLGQGPEFLTYFQNEAQLEKSRLLSDRFSAERPKGSFSTLEIQRTEQGDSAMYLCASSSTATGEAFFGQGTRLTVV.

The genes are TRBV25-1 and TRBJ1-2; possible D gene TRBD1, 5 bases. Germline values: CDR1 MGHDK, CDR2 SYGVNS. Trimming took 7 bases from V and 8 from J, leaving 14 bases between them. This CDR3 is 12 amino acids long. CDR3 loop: CASTGGVHGYTF. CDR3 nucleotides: TGTGCCAGCACTGGGGGAGTCCACGGCTACACCTTC.

This CDR3 reads CASSRGRGHSYNEQFF. The CDR3 DNA sequence: TGCGCCAGCAGCCGAGGTAGAGGACACTCCTACAATGAGCAGTTCTTC. The V call is TRBV5-1, the J call TRBJ2-1; a possible D gene is TRBD1 (5 bases). V was clipped by 4 bases and J by 0 bases, with 14 bases between them. Germline CDR1 SGHRS, CDR2 YFSETQ. CDR3 length: 16 residues.

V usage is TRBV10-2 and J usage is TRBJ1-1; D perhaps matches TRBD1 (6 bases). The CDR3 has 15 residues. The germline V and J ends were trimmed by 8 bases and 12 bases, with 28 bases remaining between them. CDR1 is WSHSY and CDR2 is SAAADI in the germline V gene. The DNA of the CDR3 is TGCGCCAGCTCAACGCGACAGGTCGGGGCGGTTGAGACTTTCTTT. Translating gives CASSTRQVGAVETFF.